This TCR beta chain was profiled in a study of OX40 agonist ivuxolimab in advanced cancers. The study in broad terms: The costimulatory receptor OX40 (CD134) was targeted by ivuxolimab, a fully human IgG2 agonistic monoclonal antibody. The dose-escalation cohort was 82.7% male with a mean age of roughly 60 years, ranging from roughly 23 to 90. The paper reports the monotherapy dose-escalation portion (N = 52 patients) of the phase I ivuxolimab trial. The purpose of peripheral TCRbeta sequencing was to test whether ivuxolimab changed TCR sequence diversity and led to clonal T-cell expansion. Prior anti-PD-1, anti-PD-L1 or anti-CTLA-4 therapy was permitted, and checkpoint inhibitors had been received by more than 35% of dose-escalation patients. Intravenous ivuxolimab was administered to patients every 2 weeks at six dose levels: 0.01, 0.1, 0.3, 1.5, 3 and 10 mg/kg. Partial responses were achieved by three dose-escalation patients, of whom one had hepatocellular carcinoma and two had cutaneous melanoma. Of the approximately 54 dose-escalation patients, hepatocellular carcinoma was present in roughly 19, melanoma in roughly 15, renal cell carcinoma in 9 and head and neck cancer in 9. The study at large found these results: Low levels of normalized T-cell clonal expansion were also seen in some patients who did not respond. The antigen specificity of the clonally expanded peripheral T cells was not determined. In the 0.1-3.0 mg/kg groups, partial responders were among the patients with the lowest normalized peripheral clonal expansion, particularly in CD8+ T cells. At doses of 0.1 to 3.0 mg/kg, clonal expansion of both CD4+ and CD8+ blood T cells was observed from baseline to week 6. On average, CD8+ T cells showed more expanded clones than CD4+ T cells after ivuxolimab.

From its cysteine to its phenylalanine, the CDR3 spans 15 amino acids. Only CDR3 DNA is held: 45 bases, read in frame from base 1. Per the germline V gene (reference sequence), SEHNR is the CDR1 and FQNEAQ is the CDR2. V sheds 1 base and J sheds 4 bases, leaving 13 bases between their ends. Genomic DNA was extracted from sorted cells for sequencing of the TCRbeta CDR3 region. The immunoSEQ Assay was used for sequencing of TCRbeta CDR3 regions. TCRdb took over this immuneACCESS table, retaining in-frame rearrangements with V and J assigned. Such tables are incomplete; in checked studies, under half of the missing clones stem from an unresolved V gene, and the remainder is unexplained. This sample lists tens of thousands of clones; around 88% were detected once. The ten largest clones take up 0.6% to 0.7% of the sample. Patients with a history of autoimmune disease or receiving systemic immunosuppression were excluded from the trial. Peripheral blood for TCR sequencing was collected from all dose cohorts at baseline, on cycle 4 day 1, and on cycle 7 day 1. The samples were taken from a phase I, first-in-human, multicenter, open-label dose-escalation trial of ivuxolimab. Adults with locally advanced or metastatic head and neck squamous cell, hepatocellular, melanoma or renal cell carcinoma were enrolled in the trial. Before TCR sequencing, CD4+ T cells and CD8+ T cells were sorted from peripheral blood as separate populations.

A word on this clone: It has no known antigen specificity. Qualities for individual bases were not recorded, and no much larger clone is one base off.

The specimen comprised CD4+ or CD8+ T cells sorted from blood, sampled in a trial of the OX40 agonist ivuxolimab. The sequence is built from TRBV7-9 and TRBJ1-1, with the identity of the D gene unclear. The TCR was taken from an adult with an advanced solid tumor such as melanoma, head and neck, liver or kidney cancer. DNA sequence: TGTGCCAGCAGCTTAGAGACCTGGGGAAGCACTGAAGCTTTCTTT. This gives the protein CASSLETWGSTEAFF.